This entry concerns a single TCR beta chain. Antigen specificity is unknown. The data originate from a study of cytomegalovirus exposure and HLA in healthy donors. Study information: Roughly 180 million T cells yielded 90 million to 130 million unique TCR beta sequences, as an earlier analysis found. Study results and caveats: A later analysis found common viral pathogens apparently linked to several of the most significant clusters. Accurate HLA-A and HLA-B prediction from TCR beta sequences was reported for most subjects. The analysis excluded some indistinguishable V segments, including TRBV6-2 and TRBV6-3.

The study ran its PCR with 60 Vbeta and 13 Jbeta primers. Using immunoSEQ multiplex PCR, the repertoire was profiled, and TCRdb retains in-frame clones only, with some absent. The data contain around 84,000 clones, over 65% of them seen just once; the ten biggest clones take up more than 2.5%. The CDR3 is 13 residues long. From germline, CDR1 is MDHEN and CDR2 SYDVKM. This receptor was identified in a man aged 50-59 years in good health and CMV-seronegative. The chain is built from TRBV28 and TRBJ2-5; 8 bases match TRBD1. The closer fit of TRBJ2-7 to the DNA end suggests the J call may be wrong. Sequencing was performed on PBMCs. CDR3 protein: CASSWAGGDEQYF. Here the CDR3 DNA reads TGTGCCAGCAGTTGGGCAGGGGGCGACGAGCAGTACTTC.